The T cell receptor beta chain under discussion was sequenced for a study of blood T cells in healthy people across ages. Caucasian individuals from Russia who were healthy and aged 6 to 90 acted as donors. Total RNA, at least 5.5 micrograms per sample, came from PBMCs. Only a few counts were recorded for this clonotype. A second PCR of 7 to 11 cycles used a sample-barcoded 5' primer and a J-beta primer mix. MiXCR, applied by TCRdb to the 5' RACE reads, yields one record per CDR3 protein. The table lists around 1,000,000 distinct CDR3 sequences, around 25% of them singletons. This sample was shared with a second study, whose subject was T cells of mothers and their children. From that second work: Nine systemically healthy Caucasian donors: three mothers, six children. cDNA synthesis used all extracted RNA, 1.5 ug per 15 ul.

The sequenced sample consisted of blood. The source of this sequence is a girl aged 2-10 years in good health.

As DNA, the CDR3 is TGTGCCAGCAGCCTTGTCGGGGGTCTCCCGGCTGAAGCTTTCTTT. This translates into CASSLVGGLPAEAFF. The rearrangement links TRBV7-2 to TRBJ1-1; possible D gene TRBD1, 5 bases. This CDR3 comprises 15 residues. The germline gives CDR1 SGHTA, CDR2 FQGNSA. V was pared by 5 bases and J by 6 bases, with 19 bases between.